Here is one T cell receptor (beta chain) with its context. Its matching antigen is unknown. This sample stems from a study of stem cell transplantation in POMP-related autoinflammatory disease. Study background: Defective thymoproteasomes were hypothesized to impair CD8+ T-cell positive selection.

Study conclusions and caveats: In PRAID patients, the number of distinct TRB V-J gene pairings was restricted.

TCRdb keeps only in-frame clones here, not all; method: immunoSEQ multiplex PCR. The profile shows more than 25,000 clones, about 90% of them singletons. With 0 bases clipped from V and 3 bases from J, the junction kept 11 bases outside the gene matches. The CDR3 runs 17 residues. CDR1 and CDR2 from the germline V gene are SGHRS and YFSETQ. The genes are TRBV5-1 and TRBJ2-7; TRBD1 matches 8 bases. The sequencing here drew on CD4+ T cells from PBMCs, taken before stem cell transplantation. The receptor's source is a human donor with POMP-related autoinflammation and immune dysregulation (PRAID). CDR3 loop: CASSLGDRGEPRYEQYF. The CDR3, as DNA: TGCGCCAGCAGCTTGGGAGACAGGGGAGAACCTCGCTACGAGCAGTACTTC.